The rows below give T cell receptor beta chains drawn from one sample of a study of somatic mutations in cytotoxic T cells in rheumatoid arthritis. Only in-frame clones appear in the TCRdb table, and some are missing; sequencing was by immunoSEQ multiplex PCR. The table lists 27,000 or so clones, around 87% of them singletons. The sample comprised CD8+ T cells sorted from blood. The receptors were gathered from an adult with rheumatoid arthritis. The CDR3 runs from the conserved cysteine through the conserved F or W. A D gene is named only where the DNA matches it firmly. Expanded clones are given a class, and other clones once, few, many or no size at all.

v_gene	d_gene	j_gene	abundance	CDR3nt	CDR3aa
TRBV7-9	NA	TRBJ2-2	few	TGTGCCAGCAGCGGCGGACAACTCAGTAACACCGGGGAGCTGTTTTTT	CASSGGQLSNTGELFF
TRBV7-9	NA	TRBJ1-1	NA	TGTGCCAGCAGCGCAGCCCGGGGGGTCGACACTGAAGCTTTCTTT	CASSAARGVDTEAFF
TRBV5-6	TRBD2	TRBJ2-3	once	TGTGCCAGCCGGACTAGCGGGGGGCCCCAAGATACGCAGTATTTT	CASRTSGGPQDTQYF
TRBV6-5	NA	TRBJ1-2	NA	TGTGCCAGCAGTTACGGTCAACTCTATGGCTACACCTTC	CASSYGQLYGYTF
TRBV18	TRBD1	TRBJ1-1	once	TGTGCCAGCTCTCTGCAGGGGGTGAACACTGAAGCTTTCTTT	CASSLQGVNTEAFF
TRBV4-2	NA	TRBJ2-7	NA	TGTGCCAGCAGCCAAGAGGACACTAACGAGCAGTACTTC	CASSQEDTNEQYF
TRBV11-2	NA	TRBJ2-1	NA	TGTGCCAGCAGCTTAGATCCGGGGGCGCAGATTAATGAGCAGTTCTTC	CASSLDPGAQINEQFF
TRBV5-4	NA	TRBJ2-2	NA	TGTGCCAGCAGCCTTCTTGGTACCGGGGAGCTGTTTTTT	CASSLLGTGELFF
TRBV4-1	TRBD2	TRBJ2-1	few	TGCGCCAGCAGCCCCTTAGCGGGAGCGAACAATGAGCAGTTCTTC	CASSPLAGANNEQFF
TRBV11-2	NA	TRBJ1-4	NA	TGTGCCAGCAGCAATAATGAAAAACTGTTTTTT	CASSNNEKLFF
TRBV5-4	TRBD1	TRBJ2-7	few	TGTGCCAGCAGCTTCGGACAGGGAAACGGGGAGCAGTACTTC	CASSFGQGNGEQYF
TRBV18	NA	TRBJ2-7	NA	TGTGCCAGCTCACCCCCAGGGGAGGGCTACGAGCAGTACTTC	CASSPPGEGYEQYF
TRBV5-1	NA	TRBJ1-3	NA	TGCGCCAGCAGCTTGGACATCGGCTCTGGAAACACCATATATTTT	CASSLDIGSGNTIYF
TRBV9	TRBD2	TRBJ2-1	NA	TGTGCCAGCAGCGAGGGCGGGGGGCTCAGAGAGCAGTTCTTC	CASSEGGGLREQFF
TRBV6-5	NA	TRBJ1-2	NA	TGTGCCAGCAGTACGGGTTTTGGCTACACCTTC	CASSTGFGYTF
TRBV5-8	NA	TRBJ2-7	NA	TGTGCCAGCAGCTTGGCAGGGGACAACTTCTACGAGCAGTACTTC	CASSLAGDNFYEQYF
TRBV6-6	TRBD2	TRBJ2-1	NA	TGTGCCAGCAGTTCCCAGCGGGGGGATTACAATGAGCAGTTCTTC	CASSSQRGDYNEQFF
TRBV6-6	TRBD1	TRBJ2-5	NA	TGTGCCAGCAGCTCCCGACAGGGAAAGCAAGAGACCCAGTACTTC	CASSSRQGKQETQYF
TRBV6-5	NA	TRBJ1-4	NA	TGTGCCAGCAGTCCTTGGACAGCAACTAATGAAAAACTGTTTTTT	CASSPWTATNEKLFF
TRBV27	TRBD2	TRBJ2-1	NA	TGTGCCAGCAGTTCCCTGGGACGGGAGGTGGACAATGAGCAGTTCTTC	CASSSLGREVDNEQFF
TRBV30	TRBD1	TRBJ2-2	NA	TGTGCCTCCAGGGACAGGGAAAAGAGCACCGGGGAGCTGTTTTTT	CASRDREKSTGELFF
TRBV5-1	TRBD2	TRBJ2-3	NA	TGCGCCAGCTCTTTCCGACTAGCGGGAGAGGATACGCAGTATTTT	CASSFRLAGEDTQYF
TRBV5-1	NA	TRBJ1-2	NA	TGCGCCAGCAGCTTGGTACCCTTGGGAAGGATGGACTATGGCTACACCTTC	CASSLVPLGRMDYGYTF
TRBV7-9	TRBD1	TRBJ2-1	NA	TGTGCCAGCAGCTTAAGCATCAGGGGGACCTCCTACAATGAGCAGTTCTTC	CASSLSIRGTSYNEQFF
TRBV4-1	TRBD2	TRBJ2-5	NA	TGCGCCAGCAGCCAGGGGGGGAGCTTACCAGAGACCCAGTACTTC	CASSQGGSLPETQYF
TRBV13	NA	TRBJ2-3	NA	TGTGCCAGCAGCCGCGGCTCAGATACGCAGTATTTT	CASSRGSDTQYF
TRBV7-2	NA	TRBJ2-7	once	TGTGCCAGCAGCCCGCCGGACCCCGACGAGCAGTACTTC	CASSPPDPDEQYF
TRBV15	NA	TRBJ1-1	few	TGTGCCACCAGTCCTTCCCTGGCGGGACTGGGGAACACTGAAGCTTTCTTT	CATSPSLAGLGNTEAFF
TRBV14	TRBD1	TRBJ1-3	NA	TGTGCCAGCAGCCAAGAACGGACAGGGCCAAACACCATATATTTT	CASSQERTGPNTIYF
TRBV19	NA	TRBJ1-4	NA	TGTGCCAGTAGTTCAGAATGGTCGGGGGCTGAGGAAAAACTGTTTTTT	CASSSEWSGAEEKLFF
TRBV9	TRBD1	TRBJ2-7	NA	TGTGCCAGCAGCCCCGGACAGGGTCGCGCCTACGAGCAGTACTTC	CASSPGQGRAYEQYF
TRBV20-1	NA	TRBJ2-5	NA	TGCAGTGCCCCGTACCAAGAGACCCAGTACTTC	CSAPYQETQYF
TRBV2	TRBD1	TRBJ1-4	NA	TGTGCCAGCTTGGCAGGGGGCGGGGAAAAACTGTTTTTT	CASLAGGGEKLFF
TRBV14	TRBD1	TRBJ1-2	NA	TGTGCCAGCAGCCATCCAGGGGGAAACTATGGCTACACCTTC	CASSHPGGNYGYTF
TRBV5-6	TRBD1	TRBJ2-7	once	TGTGCCAGCAGCGCCACAGGGGACAGGGGGTCCTACGAGCAGTACTTC	CASSATGDRGSYEQYF
TRBV2	NA	TRBJ2-7	few	TGTGCCAGCAGTGAAGCAGGCAGGGTCTACGAGCAGTACTTC	CASSEAGRVYEQYF
TRBV15	NA	TRBJ1-2	few	TGTGCCACCAGCAGGGAGGACAAGGCCCCTGGCTACACCTTC	CATSREDKAPGYTF
TRBV12-5	NA	TRBJ2-7	NA	TGTGCTAGTGGTTCTTTCAATGCCGGGGAGCAGTACTTC	CASGSFNAGEQYF
TRBV5-6	NA	TRBJ2-7	NA	TGTGCCAGCAGCTTAAACCCCTCCTACGAGCAGTACTTC	CASSLNPSYEQYF
TRBV25-1	NA	TRBJ2-5	once	TGTGCCAGTTCATTCCCCGGGCGTTCGGAGACCCAGTACTTC	CASSFPGRSETQYF
TRBV7-6	NA	TRBJ1-2	NA	TGTGCCAGCAGCTTAGATGGGGTCTATGGCTACACCTTC	CASSLDGVYGYTF
TRBV19	TRBD1	TRBJ1-2	once	TGTGCCAGTAGTATATTATGGCAGGGGGTTAAATCTAACTATGGCTACACCTTC	CASSILWQGVKSNYGYTF
TRBV5-8	TRBD2	TRBJ2-1	NA	TGTGCCAGCAACCGAGGACTAGCGGATGAGCAGTTCTTC	CASNRGLADEQFF
TRBV6-4	TRBD2	TRBJ2-1	NA	TGTGCCAGCAGTGGAGGGACTAGCGGGATCACCAAAGGAAATGAGCAGTTCTTC	CASSGGTSGITKGNEQFF
TRBV19	TRBD2	TRBJ2-1	NA	TGTGCCAGTAGTATAGGCCTAGCGGGATACAATGAGCAGTTCTTC	CASSIGLAGYNEQFF